The 20 T cell receptor beta chains listed next were all sequenced from one sample in a study of T cells in localized non-small cell lung cancer (dated by TCRdb to about 2020). The library was produced with the immunoSEQ multiplex PCR assay. As stored in TCRdb, this immuneACCESS dataset retains in-frame rearrangements with V and J assigned. A fraction of the clones does not appear; measured against another copy, unresolved V genes explain less than half of the discrepancy, and the remainder lacks a known reason. The table for this sample lists under 40,000 clones; under 85% of them were counted only once. The ten most abundant clones make up 35% to 45% of the sample. Sample: peripheral blood, taken before any cancer treatment. All receptors derive from a male donor at least 60 years old with stage II squamous cell lung carcinoma.

The gene calls are TRBV29-1 and TRBJ2-1; D tentatively reads TRBD1 or TRBD2 (5 bases each). Trimming removed 3 bases at V and 2 bases at J, with 8 bases between. Germline V gene data show CDR1 as SQVTM and CDR2 as ANQGSEA. This CDR3 spans 13 amino acids. CDR3 region: CSVERGPYNEQFF. The CDR3, as DNA: TGCAGCGTTGAGAGGGGTCCCTACAATGAGCAGTTCTTC.

V and J are TRBV11-3 and TRBJ2-7, with 9 bases lining up with TRBD2. The CDR3 runs 15 residues. Germline loops: CDR1 SGHNT, CDR2 YENEEA. Germline trimming cut 1 base from V and 2 bases from J; bases unmatched to any gene: 3. CDR3 sequence: CASSLGSSGAYEQYF. In DNA form, the CDR3 reads TGTGCCAGCAGCTTAGGTTCTAGCGGGGCCTACGAGCAGTACTTC.

This clone was detected a few times. The chain joins TRBV9 to TRBJ1-1, with D unclear. Germline V gene sequence: CDR1 SGDLS, CDR2 YYNGEE. The V gene lost 0 bases and the J gene lost 4 bases, with 10 bases spanning the gap. The CDR3 contains 14 residues. The CDR3 is CASSVAGVVTEAFF. The DNA of the CDR3 is TGTGCCAGCAGCGTAGCCGGGGTCGTCACTGAAGCTTTCTTT. Looking up the rest from reference TRBV9 and TRBJ1-1 gives the full variable domain: DSGVTQTPKHLITATGQRVTLRCSPRSGDLSVYWYQQSLDQGLQFLIQYYNGEERAKGNILERFSAQQFPDLHSELNLSSLELGDSALYFCASSVAGVVTEAFFGQGTRLTVV.

This chain joins TRBV7-2 and TRBJ2-2; 7 positions agree with TRBD2. The V and J ends lost 1 base and 6 bases, in that order; junction bases with no gene match: 5. The CDR3 length is 15 residues. The germline V gene encodes CDR1 SGHTA and CDR2 FQGNSA. Here the CDR3 DNA reads TGTGCCAGCAGCTTAGGAGGGAGGGCCGCCGGGGAGCTGTTTTTT. It specifies CASSLGGRAAGELFF.

Of note for this clone: Relative to the germline gene, one junction end is altered; a read error may explain this. The chain uses TRBV5-4 and TRBJ1-2, with D unclear. CDR3 length: 14 residues. The germline CDR1 and CDR2 sequences are SGHNT and YYREEE (reference sequence). CDR3 nucleotide sequence: TGTGCCAGCGAAGGCCACGTACCAGGAAAGACCTATGGCTTC. Residues: CASEGHVPGKTYGF. Full variable domain (missing parts from reference TRBV5-4 and TRBJ1-2): ETGVTQSPTHLIKTRGQQVTLRCSSQSGHNTVSWYQQALGQGPQFIFQYYREEENGRGNFPPRFSGLQFPNYSSELNVNALELDDSALYLCASEGHVPGKTYGFGSGTRLTVV.

This rearrangement joins TRBV9 to TRBJ1-5, with 9 bases lining up with TRBD1. The trim removed 4 bases at V and 6 bases at J, leaving 5 bases unmatched. CDR3 length: 14 amino acids. In germline, CDR1 is SGDLS, CDR2 YYNGEE. The CDR3 spells CASSRDRAGQPQHF. CDR3 coding DNA: TGTGCCAGCAGCCGGGACAGGGCGGGTCAGCCCCAGCATTTT.

On this clone itself: Other DNA sequences in this sample translate to the same CDR3. The rearrangement joins TRBV2 to TRBJ1-4; 7 nucleotides align to TRBD1. The V and J ends lost 5 bases and 7 bases, in that order; junction bases with no gene match: 13. Germline V lookup: CDR1 SNHLY, CDR2 FYNNEI. There are 16 residues in the CDR3. The CDR3 DNA is TGTGCCAGCAGTTCACAGAGACAGGGCGGAACTGAAAAACTGTTTTTT. This sequence encodes CASSSQRQGGTEKLFF. The full variable domain, its missing parts supplied by reference TRBV2 and TRBJ1-4, is EPEVTQTPSHQVTQMGQEVILRCVPISNHLYFYWYRQILGQKVEFLVSFYNNEISEKSEIFDDQFSVERPDGSNFTLKIRSTKLEDSAMYFCASSSQRQGGTEKLFFGSGTQLSVL.

There are a few counts of this clone. Germline is not matched at one junction end, which may reflect a read error. This sequence joins TRBV12-5 and TRBJ2-3; D could derive from TRBD1 or TRBD2 (6 bases each). The CDR3 covers 12 residues. Looked up from germline, CDR1 is LGHNT and CDR2 is FRNRAP. CDR3 in amino acids: CASGGGSGAATF. The CDR3 DNA reads as TGTGCTAGTGGGGGAGGCTCGGGGGCCGCAACTTTT.

The sample holds a few counts of this clone. The chain carries TRBV10-3 and TRBJ1-3; D uncertain. V lost 3 bases, J lost 4 bases, and 13 bases lay in between. This CDR3 is 15 amino acids long. Germline V lookup: CDR1 ENHRY, CDR2 SYGVKD. This chain's CDR3 is CAISDSSRVGNTIYF. The CDR3 region has the DNA TGTGCCATCAGTGATAGTTCCCGTGTCGGAAACACCATATATTTT.

V usage is TRBV11-3 and J usage is TRBJ2-2; possibly TRBD1 for D (8 bases). Trimming took 5 bases from V and 3 from J, leaving 13 bases between them. This CDR3 has 15 residues. The germline CDR1 and CDR2 sequences are SGHNT and YENEEA. CDR3 bases: TGTGCCAGCAGCGCCACAGGGGGGGACACCGGGGAGCTGTTTTTT. Protein sequence: CASSATGGDTGELFF.

The V call is TRBV11-2, the J call TRBJ2-7; TRBD2 agrees at 14 bases. V lost 5 bases to trimming and J lost 6 bases; unmatched junction nucleotides: 6. The germline V gene has CDR1 SGHAT and CDR2 FQNNGV. CDR3 length: 15 residues. As DNA, the CDR3 is TGTGCCAGCAGCATTAACGGACTAGCGGGAGGCGAGCAGTACTTC. The encoded protein is CASSINGLAGGEQYF.

Comments on this clone: Germline is not matched at one junction end, which may reflect a read error. This rearrangement joins TRBV5-3 to TRBJ2-7; D might be TRBD1 or TRBD2, each matching 5 bases. TRBV5-3 is filed as an ORF, its function uncertain. The CDR3 has 14 amino acids. Written as DNA, the CDR3 is TGTGCCAGCAGCTTGGGGGTCGGCTCCTACGAGCAGTACTTC. Protein sequence: CASSLGVGSYEQYF.

This rearrangement joins TRBV10-2 to TRBJ2-7; 12 positions match TRBD2. The ends lost 7 bases at V and 5 bases at J; junction bases unmatched: 15. Per germline, CDR1 WSHSY and CDR2 SAAADI. The CDR3 runs 17 residues. CDR3 nucleotides: TGCGCCAGCAACCCCCGGACTAGCGGGAAAGGCGAGAACGAGCAGTACTTC. This sequence encodes CASNPRTSGKGENEQYF.

This clone was observed a handful of times. Here the CDR3 DNA reads TGCGCCAGCAGCCCCCACCGGTTCGGGGAAGGGTCCGGGGAGCTGTTTTTT. Its protein is CASSPHRFGEGSGELFF. The chain uses TRBV4-3 and TRBJ2-2, with D perhaps TRBD2 (5 bases). Trimming left V 4 bases short and J 6 bases short, with 21 bases between. CDR1 is LGHNA and CDR2 is YSLEER in the germline V gene. This CDR3 has 17 amino acids.

The genes are TRBV7-2 and TRBJ2-3; D perhaps matches TRBD2 (5 bases). Germline values: CDR1 SGHTA, CDR2 FQGNSA. Between the trimmed V and J ends, which lost 4 bases and 2 bases, there was a span of 19 bases. The CDR3 is 17 residues long. The CDR3, as DNA: TGTGCCAGCAGCTCTAGCCGGGTGGGTCATAACACAGATACGCAGTATTTT. It codes for CASSSSRVGHNTDTQYF. The variable domain in full, with the rest retrieved from reference TRBV7-2 and TRBJ2-3, is GAGVSQSPSNKVTEKGKDVELRCDPISGHTALYWYRQSLGQGLEFLIYFQGNSAPDKSGLPSDRFSAERTGGSVSTLTIQRTQQEDSAVYLCASSSSRVGHNTDTQYFGPGTRLTVL.

V usage is TRBV15 and J usage is TRBJ2-1, with D perhaps matching TRBD1 or TRBD2 (5 bases each). The germline CDR1 and CDR2 sequences are LNHNV and YYDKDF (reference sequence). The CDR3 extends over 13 amino acids. Trimming shortened V by 8 bases and J by 7 bases, and 15 bases separated the two germline ends. CDR3 DNA: TGTGCCACCCGGGGTGGGGGACGGAATGAGCAGTTCTTC. Translated, it gives CATRGGGRNEQFF.

The V gene is TRBV5-4, the J gene TRBJ2-7, with TRBD2 matching 15 bases. In germline, CDR1 is SGHNT, CDR2 YYREEE (reference sequence). V was clipped by 4 bases and J by 4 bases; unmatched bases: 3. The CDR3 totals 15 residues. As DNA, the CDR3 is TGTGCCAGCAGCCGGACTAGCGGGGGGGCTTACGAGCAGTACTTC. Translation: CASSRTSGGAYEQYF.

V and J are TRBV7-9 and TRBJ2-5, with TRBD1 matching 8 bases. This CDR3 has 14 residues. The junction had 8 bases not matched to a gene; V was cut back by 6 bases and J by 5 bases. Germline CDR1 and CDR2: SEHNR and FQNEAQ (reference sequence). CDR3 loop: CASSHGQGGETQYF. The DNA for the CDR3 is TGTGCCAGCAGTCACGGACAGGGTGGGGAGACCCAGTACTTC.

The CDR3 nucleotides are TGTGCCAGCAGCTTAGGTCGCGGGTTGAGTAGGGAGAATGAGCAGTTCTTC. It translates to CASSLGRGLSRENEQFF. The V and J genes are TRBV7-2 and TRBJ2-1; tentatively, D is TRBD2 (5 bases). The CDR3 runs to 17 residues. V was clipped by 1 base and J by 7 bases, with 20 bases between them. CDR1 is SGHTA, CDR2 FQGNSA, per germline.

This clone is deemed medium-sized (0.01 to 0.1%). The genes are TRBV9 and TRBJ1-2; 8 nucleotides line up with TRBD1. The germline gives CDR1 SGDLS, CDR2 YYNGEE. The CDR3 contains 13 residues. Germline trimming cut 4 bases from V and 2 bases from J; bases unmatched to any gene: 1. The CDR3: CASSRDRNYGYTF. For the CDR3, the DNA is TGTGCCAGCAGCAGGGACAGGAACTATGGCTACACCTTC. Filled out from reference TRBV9 and TRBJ1-2, the complete variable domain reads DSGVTQTPKHLITATGQRVTLRCSPRSGDLSVYWYQQSLDQGLQFLIQYYNGEERAKGNILERFSAQQFPDLHSELNLSSLELGDSALYFCASSRDRNYGYTFGSGTRLTVV.